Below, one TCR beta chain is given with its context. Its specificity is not known. The CDR3 extends over 17 amino acids. After removal of 5 bases from V and 4 bases from J, the junction contained 12 bases not matched to a gene. Germline-derived CDR1 and CDR2 are SGHVS and FQNEAQ. Repertoires were generated with immunoSEQ multiplex PCR, while TCRdb's copy carries only in-frame clones and drops some. The sample lists just over 2,000,000 clones; about 94% were seen once. This entry belongs to a study of shared clonotypes between healthy human individuals. Overall study context: CD4 naive cells filled three plates per donor, CD4 memory three, CD8 naive two and CD8 memory one.

CD8 cells classed as naive were CD45RO-negative and positively selected for CCR7, excluding terminally differentiated effector memory CD45RA+ cells. Whole-study results and caveats: The genetic and exposure-history diversity represented was limited by few donors.

The rearrangement joins TRBV7-8 to TRBJ2-3; 10 positions agree with TRBD2. The specimen sequenced was naive CD8+ T cells sorted from blood. This clonotype was sampled from a young man in good health. The CDR3 protein is CASSAQAPSGSADTQYF. The CDR3 region has the DNA TGTGCCAGCAGCGCCCAGGCCCCTAGCGGGAGCGCAGATACGCAGTATTTT.